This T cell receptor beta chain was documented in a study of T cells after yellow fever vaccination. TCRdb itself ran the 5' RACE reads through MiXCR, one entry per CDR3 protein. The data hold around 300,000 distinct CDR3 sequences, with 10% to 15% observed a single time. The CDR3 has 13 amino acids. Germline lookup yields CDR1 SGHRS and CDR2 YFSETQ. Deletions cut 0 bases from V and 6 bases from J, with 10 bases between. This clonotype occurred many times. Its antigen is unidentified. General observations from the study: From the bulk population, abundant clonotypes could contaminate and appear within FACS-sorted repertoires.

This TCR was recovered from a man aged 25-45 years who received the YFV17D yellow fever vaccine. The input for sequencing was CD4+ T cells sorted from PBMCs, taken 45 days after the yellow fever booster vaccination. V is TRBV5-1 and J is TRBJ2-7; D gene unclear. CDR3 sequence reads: CASSLEPVGEQYF. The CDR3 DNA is TGCGCCAGCAGCTTGGAACCCGTCGGCGAGCAGTACTTC.